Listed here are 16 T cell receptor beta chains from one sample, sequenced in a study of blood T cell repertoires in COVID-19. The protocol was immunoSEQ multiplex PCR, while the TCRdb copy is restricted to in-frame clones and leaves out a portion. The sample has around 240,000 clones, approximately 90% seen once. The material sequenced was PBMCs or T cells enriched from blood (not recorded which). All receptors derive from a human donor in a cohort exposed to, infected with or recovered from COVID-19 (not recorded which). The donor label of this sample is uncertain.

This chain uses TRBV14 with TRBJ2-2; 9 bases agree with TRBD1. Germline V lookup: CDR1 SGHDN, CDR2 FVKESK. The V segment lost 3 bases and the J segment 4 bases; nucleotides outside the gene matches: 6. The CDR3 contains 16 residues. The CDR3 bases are TGTGCCAGCAGCCATCCCGGGACAGGGAGCACCGGGGAGCTGTTTTTT. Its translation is CASSHPGTGSTGELFF. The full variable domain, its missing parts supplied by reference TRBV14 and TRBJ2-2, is EAGVTQFPSHSVIEKGQTVTLRCDPISGHDNLYWYRRVMGKEIKFLLHFVKESKQDESGMPNNRFLAERTGGTYSTLKVQPAELEDSGVYFCASSHPGTGSTGELFFGEGSRLTVL.

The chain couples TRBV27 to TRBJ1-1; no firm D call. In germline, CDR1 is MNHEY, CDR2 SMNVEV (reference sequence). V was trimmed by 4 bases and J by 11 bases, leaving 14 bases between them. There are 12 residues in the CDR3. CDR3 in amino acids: CASSWPGHGAFF. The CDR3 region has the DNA TGTGCCAGCAGTTGGCCCGGTCACGGGGCTTTCTTT.

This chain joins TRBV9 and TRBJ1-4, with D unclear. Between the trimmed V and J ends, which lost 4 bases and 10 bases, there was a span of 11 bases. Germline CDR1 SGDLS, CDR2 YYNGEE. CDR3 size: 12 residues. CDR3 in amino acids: CASSTPRGKLFF. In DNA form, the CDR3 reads TGTGCCAGCAGCACCCCAAGAGGAAAACTGTTTTTT.

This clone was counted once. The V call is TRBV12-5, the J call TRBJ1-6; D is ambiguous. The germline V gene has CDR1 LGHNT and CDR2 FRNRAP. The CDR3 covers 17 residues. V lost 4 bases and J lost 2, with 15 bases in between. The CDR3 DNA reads TGTGCTAGTGGTTCCCCGACGGGGAGGACCTATAATTCACCCCTCCACTTT. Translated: CASGSPTGRTYNSPLHF.

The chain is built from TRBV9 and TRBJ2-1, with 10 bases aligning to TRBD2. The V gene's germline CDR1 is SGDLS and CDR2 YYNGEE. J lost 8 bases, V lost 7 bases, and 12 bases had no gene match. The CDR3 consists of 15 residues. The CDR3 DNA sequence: TGTGCCAGCGCCCTTTTCCCTAGCGGGGGCTATGAGCAGTTCTTC. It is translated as CASALFPSGGYEQFF.

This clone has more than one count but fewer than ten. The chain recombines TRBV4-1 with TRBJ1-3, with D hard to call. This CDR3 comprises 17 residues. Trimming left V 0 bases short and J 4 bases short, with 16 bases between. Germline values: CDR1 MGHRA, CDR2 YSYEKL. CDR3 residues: CASSQDRRGVSGNTIYF. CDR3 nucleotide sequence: TGCGCCAGCAGCCAAGATCGTCGCGGGGTATCGGGAAACACCATATATTTT.

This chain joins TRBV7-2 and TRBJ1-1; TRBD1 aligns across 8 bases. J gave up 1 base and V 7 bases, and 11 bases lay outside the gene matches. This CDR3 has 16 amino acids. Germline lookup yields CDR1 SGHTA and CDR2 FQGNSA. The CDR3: CASTRPGTGTNTEAFF. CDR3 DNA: TGTGCCAGCACCCGTCCCGGGACAGGAACGAACACTGAAGCTTTCTTT.

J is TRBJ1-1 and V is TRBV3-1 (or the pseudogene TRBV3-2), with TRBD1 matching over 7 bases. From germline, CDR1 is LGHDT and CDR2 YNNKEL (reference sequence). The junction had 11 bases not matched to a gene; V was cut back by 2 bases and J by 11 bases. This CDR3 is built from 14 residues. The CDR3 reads CASSQYRQGRRAFF. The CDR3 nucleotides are TGTGCCAGCAGCCAATATAGACAGGGAAGGAGGGCTTTCTTT.

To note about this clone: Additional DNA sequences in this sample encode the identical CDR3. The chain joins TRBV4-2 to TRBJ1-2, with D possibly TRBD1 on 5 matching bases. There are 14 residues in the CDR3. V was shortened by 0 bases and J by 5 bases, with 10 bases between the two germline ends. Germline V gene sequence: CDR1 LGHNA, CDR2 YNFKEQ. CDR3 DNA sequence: TGTGCCAGCAGCCAAGATGGGGGGGGTTATGGCTACACCTTC. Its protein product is CASSQDGGGYGYTF.

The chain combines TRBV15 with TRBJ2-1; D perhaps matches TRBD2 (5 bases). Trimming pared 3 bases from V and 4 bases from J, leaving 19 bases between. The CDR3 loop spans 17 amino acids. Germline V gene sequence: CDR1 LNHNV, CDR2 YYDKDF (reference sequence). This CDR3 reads CATSRARRQSLYNEQFF. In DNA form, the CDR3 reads TGTGCCACCAGCAGGGCCAGGAGGCAGAGCCTATACAATGAGCAGTTCTTC.

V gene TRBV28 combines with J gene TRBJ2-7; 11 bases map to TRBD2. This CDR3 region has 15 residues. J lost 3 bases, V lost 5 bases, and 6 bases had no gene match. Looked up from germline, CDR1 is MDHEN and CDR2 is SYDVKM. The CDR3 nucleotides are TGTGCCAGCAGTCCGACTAGCGGGGTTCTCTACGAGCAGTACTTC. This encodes CASSPTSGVLYEQYF. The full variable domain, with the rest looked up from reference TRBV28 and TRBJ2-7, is DVKVTQSSRYLVKRTGEKVFLECVQDMDHENMFWYRQDPGLGLRLIYFSYDVKMKEKGDIPEGYSVSREKKERFSLILESASTNQTSMYLCASSPTSGVLYEQYFGPGTRLTVT.

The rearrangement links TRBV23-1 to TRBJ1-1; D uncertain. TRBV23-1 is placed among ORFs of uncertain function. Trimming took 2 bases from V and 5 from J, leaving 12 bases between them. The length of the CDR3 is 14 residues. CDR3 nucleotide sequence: TGCGCCAGCAGTCAACCATCTAAGTGGACTGAAGCTTTCTTT. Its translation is CASSQPSKWTEAFF.

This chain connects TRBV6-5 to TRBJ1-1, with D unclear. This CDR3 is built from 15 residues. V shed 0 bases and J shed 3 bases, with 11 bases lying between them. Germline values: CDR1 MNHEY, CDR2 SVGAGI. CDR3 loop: CASSYSRGRDTEAFF. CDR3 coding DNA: TGTGCCAGCAGTTACTCACGGGGAAGGGACACTGAAGCTTTCTTT.

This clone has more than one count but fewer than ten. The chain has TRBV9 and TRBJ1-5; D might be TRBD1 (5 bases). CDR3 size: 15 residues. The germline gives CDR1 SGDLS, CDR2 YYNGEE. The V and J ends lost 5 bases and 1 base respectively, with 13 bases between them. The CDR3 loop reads CASSLGGESNQPQHF. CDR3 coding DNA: TGTGCCAGCAGTTTGGGGGGAGAGAGCAATCAGCCCCAGCATTTT.

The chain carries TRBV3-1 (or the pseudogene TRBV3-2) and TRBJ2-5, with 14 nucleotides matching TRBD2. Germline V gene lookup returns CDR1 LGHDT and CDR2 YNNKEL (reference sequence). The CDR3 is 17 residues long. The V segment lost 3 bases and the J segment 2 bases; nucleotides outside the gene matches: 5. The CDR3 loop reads CASSQWRLAGGQETQYF. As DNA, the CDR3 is TGTGCCAGCAGCCAGTGGAGACTAGCGGGGGGGCAAGAGACCCAGTACTTC.

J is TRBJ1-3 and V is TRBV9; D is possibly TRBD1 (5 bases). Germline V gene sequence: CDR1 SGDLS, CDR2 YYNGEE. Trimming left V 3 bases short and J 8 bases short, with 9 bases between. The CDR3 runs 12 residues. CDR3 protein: CASSGQGYTIYF. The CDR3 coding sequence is TGTGCCAGCAGCGGGCAGGGTTACACCATATATTTT. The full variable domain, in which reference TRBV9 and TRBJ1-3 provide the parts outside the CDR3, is DSGVTQTPKHLITATGQRVTLRCSPRSGDLSVYWYQQSLDQGLQFLIQYYNGEERAKGNILERFSAQQFPDLHSELNLSSLELGDSALYFCASSGQGYTIYFGEGSWLTVV.